A single sample is the source of the 4 T cell receptor beta chains below, sequenced in a study of metastatic and nonmetastatic thyroid tumors. Until they underwent thyroid surgery, no patient had received any treatment. TCRdb redid the clone calls on the PCR reads using MiXCR. The table records under 20,000 clones, roughly 3.5% of them present only once. The source material was tumor tissue. These receptors originate from a female donor with papillary thyroid cancer or a benign thyroid nodule (not recorded which). Some clones in this sample may be carry-over from other donors' samples.

This chain uses TRBV28 with TRBJ2-7; D is perhaps TRBD1 (6 bases). V was pared by 6 bases and J by 7 bases, with 16 bases between. Germline assignment: CDR1 MDHEN and CDR2 SYDVKM. The CDR3 contains 13 residues. The CDR3 here is CASRPIRGEEQYF. The CDR3, as DNA: TGTGCCAGCAGACCGATCAGGGGCGAGGAGCAGTACTTC.

This clone was counted only a few times. The CDR3 loop is CASNHRRTGLNTEAFF. CDR3 in DNA: TGTGCCAGCAACCATAGAAGGACAGGGTTGAACACTGAAGCTTTCTTT. This chain links TRBV6-1 with TRBJ1-1; TRBD1 aligns across 8 bases. Germline CDR1 and CDR2: MNHNS and SASEGT. This CDR3 has 16 residues. V lost 7 bases to trimming and J lost 0 bases; unmatched junction nucleotides: 10.

Many counts were recorded for this clone. This chain's CDR3 is CASSPKYNEQFF. CDR3 in DNA: TGTGCCAGCAGTCCTAAATACAATGAGCAGTTCTTC. The chain links TRBV11-2 to TRBJ2-1; D not resolved. This CDR3 is built from 12 residues. Trimming took 6 bases from V and 4 from J, leaving 7 bases between them. Germline lookup yields CDR1 SGHAT and CDR2 FQNNGV.

In its sample, this clone was seen a few times. This sequence joins TRBV20-1 and TRBJ2-3, with TRBD2 matching 11 bases. The germline gives CDR1 DFQATT, CDR2 SNEGSKA (reference sequence). The length of the CDR3 is 18 residues. J gave up 3 bases and V 1 base, and 12 bases lay outside the gene matches. CDR3: CSARGPPSTSGTTDTQYF. In DNA, the CDR3 is TGCAGTGCTAGAGGACCCCCTTCGACTAGCGGGACAACAGATACGCAGTATTTT.